This T cell receptor beta chain emerged from a study of blood T cell repertoires in COVID-19 (dated by TCRdb to 2018 to 2021). About the full investigation: Collaborator samples came from the United States, Italy and Spain and covered acute and convalescent phases of COVID-19. The dataset comprised deeply sampled blood TCRbeta repertoires from subjects exposed to, actively infected with, or recovered from COVID-19. The material from the prospective study consisted of cDNA or gDNA derived from T cells, B-cell-depleted T cells, or PBMCs. Samples came from the ongoing ImmuneRACE study (first 160 participants) plus 1,254 subjects from 6 global collaborators. The repertoires were released in a freely available public database meant as a resource for research on the immune response to SARS-CoV-2. Sample metadata almost always included a de-identified subject ID, COVID-19 status, age in years and sex. Where available, HLA class I and class II types were obtained from metadata supplied by the sample provider rather than from assay-based typing.

The collaborating institutions used their own protocols to collect whole blood in K2EDTA tubes. Collaborator samples were shipped for TCRbeta analysis as frozen whole blood, isolated PBMCs, or DNA extracted from either sample type. General study outcomes and caveats: The amount of clinical and demographic metadata varied by source and participant and was provided uncurated.

As regards this clone: What this receptor recognizes is not known. Nothing much larger sits one base from this clone, and base qualities are not available.

The immunoSEQ Assay, a bias-controlled multiplex PCR, was used to amplify TCRbeta CDR3 regions from genomic DNA. Regarding the original processing steps: The number of nucleated cells in each sample was estimated by amplification of reference gene primers within the assay. To quantify the absolute abundance of each unique TCRbeta CDR3 rearrangement, sequence reads were collapsed and filtered. For each sample, productive Simpson clonality was calculated by taking the square root of Simpson's diversity index across productive rearrangements. TCRdb's version of the immuneACCESS table is confined to in-frame rearrangements and falls short of the full clone set. An unresolved V gene accounts for under half of the shortfall where checked; the remainder is of unknown origin. That table furnishes V, J and clone size, whereas the DNA furnished D and trimming. The sample yields about 69,000 clones; roughly nine tenths were counted once. The top ten clones comprise almost 5% of the sample.

Material: peripheral blood. This clonotype was sampled from a woman in her 50s with active COVID-19.

The encoded CDR3 is CASSHGGRAYNEQFF. The nucleotides read TGTGCCAGCAGCCACGGCGGGAGGGCCTACAATGAGCAGTTCTTC. This chain joins TRBV3-1 (or the pseudogene TRBV3-2) to TRBJ2-1; 9 junctional bases match TRBD2. The CDR3 starts with the cysteine, ends with the phenylalanine, and has 15 residues. Kept here is only the CDR3 DNA, which spans 45 bases and is read in frame from base 1. CDR1 and CDR2 are read off the germline V gene (reference sequence) as LGHDT and YNNKEL. V has 3 bases trimmed and J has 2 bases trimmed; junction bases matching no gene number 2.